Listed below are T cell receptor beta chains from one sample, sequenced in a study of blood T cell repertoires in COVID-19. Sequencing used immunoSEQ multiplex PCR; TCRdb keeps in-frame clones, though not all of them. Seen here are about 140,000 clones, about 82% observed once, and the top ten hold 7% to 10%. The sample comprised peripheral blood. The receptors here all came from a woman aged 55-75 years with acute or convalescent COVID-19. CDR3s include the opening cysteine and the closing phenylalanine or tryptophan. Not every row has a clone size; where given, it reads once, few, many or a size class.

clone_size v_call cdr3_aa
NA TRBV9 CASSAGTGANYGYTF
NA TRBV10-3 CAIRERTGGQWETQYF
NA TRBV5-1 CASRRTPEAVKQFF
few TRBV19 CASSIFRQFNSNQPQHF
few TRBV9 CASSVDPAGSPYEQYF
NA TRBV6-6 CASSRLAGSTDTQYF
few TRBV2 CASRTRRLASYEQYF
NA TRBV29-1 CSVDVYGGPTYEQYF
once TRBV5-5 CASTPPGTQARTDTQYF
NA TRBV19 CASRTGTSAYEQYF
NA TRBV15 CATSRGGTGQVTQYF
NA TRBV11-3 CASSPGLRVSNTEAFF
once TRBV4-2 CASSQGGGLLNEQFF
NA TRBV5-1 CASSPSGRRTDTQYF
NA TRBV28 CASSLQGSYTEAFF
once TRBV25-1 CASRDVGKNTGELFF
NA TRBV9 CASSYRQGNTGELFF
NA TRBV6-5 CASSYSVQGRHSPLHF
few TRBV3-1/TRBV3-2 CASSQDPTGVSGNTIYF
NA TRBV27 CASSFVLGGAEGYTF
once TRBV5-6 CASSLRSTGGRNNEKLFF
NA TRBV19 CASMGGLAGAHSNNEQFF
few TRBV2 CASSERGGETQYF
NA TRBV7-9 CASSLEGGQQPQHF
NA TRBV30 CAWSTARFLAKNIQYF
many TRBV7-9 CASSLLGTANSPLHF
NA TRBV27 CASSPGTQLDGAPLHF
NA TRBV6-5 CGSVAGGPGEQFF
NA TRBV7-2 CASSQLAGYGEQYF
NA TRBV30 CAWSVRAGGVSTDTQYF
NA TRBV6-5 CASRKTSGGWNEQFF
NA TRBV5-1 CASSFALRQGPEGYTF
NA TRBV27 CASSKGASRAGELFF
few TRBV9 CASSVTFREGEQYF
NA TRBV6-5 CASRVGPSTGELFF
NA TRBV27 CASTSTGTTEQYF
NA TRBV20-1 CSASGRGISYEQYF
NA TRBV27 CASTPGGLSPLHF
NA TRBV6-5 CASRRSRGEDTQYF